This entry features one T cell receptor beta chain sequence. This sample stems from a study of blood T cell repertoires in COVID-19. Study context: The study drew acute and convalescent COVID-19 samples from the United States, Italy and Spain.

Germline V gene lookup returns CDR1 LGHDT and CDR2 YNNKEL (reference sequence). The germline V and J ends were trimmed by 1 base and 4 bases, with 17 bases remaining between them. This CDR3 comprises 17 residues. Sequenced by immunoSEQ multiplex PCR; TCRdb stores in-frame clones only, minus some. The sample records over 150,000 clones, roughly 93% being singletons. The sequencing input was peripheral blood. This clonotype originated in a young man with acute or convalescent COVID-19. J is TRBJ1-5 and V is TRBV3-1 (or the pseudogene TRBV3-2); TRBD1 might be the D (6 bases). The CDR3 nucleotides read TGTGCCAGCAGCCAAGGCGCACAGGGCCTGGGGAATCAGCCCCAGCATTTT. It translates to CASSQGAQGLGNQPQHF.